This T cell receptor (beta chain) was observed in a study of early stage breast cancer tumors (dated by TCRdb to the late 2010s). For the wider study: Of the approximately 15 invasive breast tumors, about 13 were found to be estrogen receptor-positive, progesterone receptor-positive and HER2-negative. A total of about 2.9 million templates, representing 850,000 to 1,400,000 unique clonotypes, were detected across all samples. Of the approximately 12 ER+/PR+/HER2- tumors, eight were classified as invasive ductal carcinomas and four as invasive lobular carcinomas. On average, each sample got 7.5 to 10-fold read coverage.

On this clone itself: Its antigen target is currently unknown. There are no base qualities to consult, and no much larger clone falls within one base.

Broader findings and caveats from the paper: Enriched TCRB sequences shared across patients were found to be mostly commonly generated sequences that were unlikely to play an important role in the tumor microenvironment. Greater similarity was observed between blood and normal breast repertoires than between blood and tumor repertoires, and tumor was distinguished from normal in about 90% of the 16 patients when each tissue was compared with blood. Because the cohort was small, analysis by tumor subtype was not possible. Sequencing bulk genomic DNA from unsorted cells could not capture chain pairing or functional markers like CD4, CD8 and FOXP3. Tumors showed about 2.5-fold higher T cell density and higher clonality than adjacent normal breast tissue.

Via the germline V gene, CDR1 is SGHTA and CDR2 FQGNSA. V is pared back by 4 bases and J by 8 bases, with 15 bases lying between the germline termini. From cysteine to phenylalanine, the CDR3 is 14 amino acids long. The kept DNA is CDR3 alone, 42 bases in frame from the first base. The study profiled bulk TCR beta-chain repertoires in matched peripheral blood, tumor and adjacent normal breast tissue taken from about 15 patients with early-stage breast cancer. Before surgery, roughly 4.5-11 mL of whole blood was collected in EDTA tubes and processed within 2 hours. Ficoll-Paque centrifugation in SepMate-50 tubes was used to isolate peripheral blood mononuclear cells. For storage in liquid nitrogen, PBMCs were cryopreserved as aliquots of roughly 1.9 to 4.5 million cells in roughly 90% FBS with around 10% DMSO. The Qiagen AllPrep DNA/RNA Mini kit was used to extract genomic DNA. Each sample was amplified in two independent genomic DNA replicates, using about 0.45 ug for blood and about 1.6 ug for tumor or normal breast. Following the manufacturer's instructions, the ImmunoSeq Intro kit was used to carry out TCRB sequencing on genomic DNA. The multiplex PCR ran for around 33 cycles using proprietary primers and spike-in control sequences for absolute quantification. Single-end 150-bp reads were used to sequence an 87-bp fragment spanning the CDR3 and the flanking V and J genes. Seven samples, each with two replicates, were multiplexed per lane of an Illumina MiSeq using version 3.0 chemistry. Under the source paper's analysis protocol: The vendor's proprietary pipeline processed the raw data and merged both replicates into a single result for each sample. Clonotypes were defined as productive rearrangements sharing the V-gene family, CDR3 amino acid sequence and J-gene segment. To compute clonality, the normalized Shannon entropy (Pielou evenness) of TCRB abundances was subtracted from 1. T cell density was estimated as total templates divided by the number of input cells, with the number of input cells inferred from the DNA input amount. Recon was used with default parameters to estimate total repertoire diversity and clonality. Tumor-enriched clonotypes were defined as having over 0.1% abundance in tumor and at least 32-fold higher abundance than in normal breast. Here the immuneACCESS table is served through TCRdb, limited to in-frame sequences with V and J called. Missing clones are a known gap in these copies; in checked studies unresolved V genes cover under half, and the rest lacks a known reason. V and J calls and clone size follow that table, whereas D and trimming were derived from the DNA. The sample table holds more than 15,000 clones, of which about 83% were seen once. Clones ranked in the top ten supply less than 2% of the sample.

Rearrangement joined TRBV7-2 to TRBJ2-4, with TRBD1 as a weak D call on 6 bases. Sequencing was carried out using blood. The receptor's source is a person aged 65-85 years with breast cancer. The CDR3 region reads CASSSRQEFDIQYF. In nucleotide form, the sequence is TGTGCCAGCAGCTCTCGACAGGAGTTTGACATTCAGTACTTC.